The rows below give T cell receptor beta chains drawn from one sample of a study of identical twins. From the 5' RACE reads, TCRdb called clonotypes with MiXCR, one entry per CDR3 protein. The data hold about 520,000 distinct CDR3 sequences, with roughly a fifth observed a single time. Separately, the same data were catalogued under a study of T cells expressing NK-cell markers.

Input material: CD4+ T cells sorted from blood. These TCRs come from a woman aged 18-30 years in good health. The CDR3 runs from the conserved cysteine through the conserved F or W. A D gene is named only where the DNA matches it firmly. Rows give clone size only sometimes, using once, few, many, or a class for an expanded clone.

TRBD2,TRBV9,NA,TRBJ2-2,TGTGCCAGCAGCGTAGGCACTAGCGGCGGCGGGGAGCTGTTTTTT,CASSVGTSGGGELFF
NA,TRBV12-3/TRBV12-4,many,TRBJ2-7,TGTGCCAGCAGGGTGGGGCAGGGCTCCTACGAGCAGTACTTC,CASRVGQGSYEQYF
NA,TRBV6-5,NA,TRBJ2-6,TGTGCCAGCAGTTGGCCAGGGGCCAACGTCCTGACTTTC,CASSWPGANVLTF
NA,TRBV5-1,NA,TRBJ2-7,TGCGCCAGCAGCTTGGGTGACTTACTCGGGAGCGAGCAGTACTTC,CASSLGDLLGSEQYF
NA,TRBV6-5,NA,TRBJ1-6,TGTGCCAGCAGTTACACAGAAGATTCACCCCTCCACTTT,CASSYTEDSPLHF
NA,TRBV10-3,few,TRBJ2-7,TGTGCCATCAGTAGGGTGAGACAGTCGAGCTCCTACGAGCAGTACTTC,CAISRVRQSSSYEQYF
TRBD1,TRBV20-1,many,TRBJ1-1,TGCAGTGCTCCTTGGACAGGGGGCACTGAAGCTTTCTTT,CSAPWTGGTEAFF
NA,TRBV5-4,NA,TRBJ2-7,TGTGCCAGCAGCTTGGGGCCACTAGGTTCCTACGAGCAGTACTTC,CASSLGPLGSYEQYF
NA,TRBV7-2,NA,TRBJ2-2,TGTGCCAGCACCCGGACAGACGCCAGGACCGGGGAGCTGTTTTTT,CASTRTDARTGELFF
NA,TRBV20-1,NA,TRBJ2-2,TGCAGTGGGATAGCGGTCCCCGGGGAGCTGTTTTTT,CSGIAVPGELFF
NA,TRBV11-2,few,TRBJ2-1,TGTGCCAGCACGCAGACTAGTCTCCACAATGAGCAGTTCTTC,CASTQTSLHNEQFF
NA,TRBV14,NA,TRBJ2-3,TGTGCCAGCAGCCAAAGAAGGGCCATGACGGTGGATACGCAGTATTTT,CASSQRRAMTVDTQYF
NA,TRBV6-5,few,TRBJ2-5,TGTGCCAGCAGTTGGGGGACTGGAAGGAATCAAGAGACCCAGTACTTC,CASSWGTGRNQETQYF
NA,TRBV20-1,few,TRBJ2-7,TGCAGTGCTAGACGGGGAGATTGGGAGCAGTACTTC,CSARRGDWEQYF
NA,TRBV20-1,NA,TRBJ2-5,TGCAGTATGGCAGGGGCGAGAGAGACCCAGTACTTC,CSMAGARETQYF
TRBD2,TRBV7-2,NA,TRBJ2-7,TGTGCCAGCAGAAATAGCGGGAGCTGGGCCTACGAGCAGTACTTC,CASRNSGSWAYEQYF
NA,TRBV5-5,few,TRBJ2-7,TGTGCCAGCAGCTTGGGCGCGGGTCTCGAGCAGTACTTC,CASSLGAGLEQYF
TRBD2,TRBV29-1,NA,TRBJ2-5,TGCAGCGTTGTGTTCGGGAGGATTAGAGGAGGTGGAGAGACCCAGTACTTC,CSVVFGRIRGGGETQYF
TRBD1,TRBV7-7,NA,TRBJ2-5,TGTGCTAGCAGTCGGGACAGCTACAAAGAGACCCAGTACTTC,CASSRDSYKETQYF
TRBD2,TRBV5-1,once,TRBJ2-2,TGCGCCAGCAGCAAGACTAGCGGGAGGGCCCTGGCCGGGGAGCTGTTTTTT,CASSKTSGRALAGELFF
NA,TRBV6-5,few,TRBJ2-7,TGTGCCAGCAGTTATTCAGGACGGGAGATATACGAGCAGTACTTC,CASSYSGREIYEQYF
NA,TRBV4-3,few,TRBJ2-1,TGCGCCAGCAGCCAAGAGGGGGTACCGAGCTCCTACAATGAGCAGTTCTTC,CASSQEGVPSSYNEQFF
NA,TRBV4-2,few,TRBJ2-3,TGTGCCAGCAGCCCGGGGGAGGGGGGCCTAGATACGCAGTATTTT,CASSPGEGGLDTQYF
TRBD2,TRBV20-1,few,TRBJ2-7,TGCAGTGCAGGACTAGCGGGGATCTACGAGCAGTACTTC,CSAGLAGIYEQYF
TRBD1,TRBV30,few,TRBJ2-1,TGTGCCTGGAGTGTTACCAGGGGGCAGAGTGAGCAGTTCTTC,CAWSVTRGQSEQFF
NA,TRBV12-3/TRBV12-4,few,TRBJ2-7,TGTGCCAGCAGTTTAGGAGCCTCCTCCGAGCAGTACTTC,CASSLGASSEQYF
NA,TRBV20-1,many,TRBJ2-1,TGCAGTGCTAGAGATGACCGTGAGCAGTTCTTC,CSARDDREQFF
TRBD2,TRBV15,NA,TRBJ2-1,TGTGCCACCAGCAGCTCCTGGCGGGAGAGTAATGAGCAGTTCTTC,CATSSSWRESNEQFF
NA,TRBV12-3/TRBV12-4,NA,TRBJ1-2,TGTGCCAGCAGTTTTGAACAAACGTATGGCTACACCTTC,CASSFEQTYGYTF
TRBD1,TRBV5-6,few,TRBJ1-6,TGTGCCAGCAGGTTTGGTGTGGGACAGATCGATTCACCCCTCCACTTT,CASRFGVGQIDSPLHF
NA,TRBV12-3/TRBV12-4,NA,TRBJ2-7,TGTGCCAGCCAGGCGCTAATTGGGAGCGCCTACGAGCAGTACTTC,CASQALIGSAYEQYF
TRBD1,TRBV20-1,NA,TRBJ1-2,TGCAGTGCTACGAGAGTAGACAGGGACTATGGCTACACCTTC,CSATRVDRDYGYTF
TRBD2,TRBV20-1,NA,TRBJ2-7,TGCAGTGCTAGGAGACTAGCGGGAGGAGGGTCCTACGAGCAGTACTTC,CSARRLAGGGSYEQYF
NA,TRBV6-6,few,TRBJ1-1,TGTGCCAGCAGTCCATTCACGGGCACTGAAGCTTTCTTT,CASSPFTGTEAFF
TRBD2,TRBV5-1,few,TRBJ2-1,TGCGCCAGCAGCTCAGGACTAGCGGGAGGTTCCAGATCCTACAATGAGCAGTTCTTC,CASSSGLAGGSRSYNEQFF
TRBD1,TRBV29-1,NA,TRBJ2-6,TGCAGCGTTCGAGACAGGGGGACCTCTGGGGCCAACGTCCTGACTTTC,CSVRDRGTSGANVLTF
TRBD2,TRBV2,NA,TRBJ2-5,TGTGCCAGCAAGCGAACTAGCGGGAGGGGGCAAGAGACCCAGTACTTC,CASKRTSGRGQETQYF
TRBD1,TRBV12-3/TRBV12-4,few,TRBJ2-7,TGTGCCAGCAGCCCGACAGGGTTCAGCGAGCAGTACTTC,CASSPTGFSEQYF
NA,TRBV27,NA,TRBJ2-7,TGTGCCAGCAGTTCGCCCCTGAGGGCGCGGTACGAGCAGTACTTC,CASSSPLRARYEQYF
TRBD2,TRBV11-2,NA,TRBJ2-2,TGTGCCAGCAGCCCAATAGCGGGAACGAACACCGGGGAGCTGTTTTTT,CASSPIAGTNTGELFF
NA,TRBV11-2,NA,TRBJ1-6,TGTGCCAGCAGCTCCCCCGTGGGCGGGAGCTCCTATAATTCACCCCTCCACTTT,CASSSPVGGSSYNSPLHF
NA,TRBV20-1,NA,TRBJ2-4,TGCAGCCCGACCGAGGTAGCCAAAAACATTCAGTACTTC,CSPTEVAKNIQYF
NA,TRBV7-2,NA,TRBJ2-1,TGTGCCAGCAGCTTCTCCAGGCGGGTGTATGAGCAGTTCTTC,CASSFSRRVYEQFF
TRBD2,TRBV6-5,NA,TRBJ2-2,TGTGCCAGCAGTTATGGTAGCGGGGGGGCCGGGGAGCTGTTTTTT,CASSYGSGGAGELFF
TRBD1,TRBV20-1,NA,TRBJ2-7,TGCAGTGCTAGACCGGGACAGGGGGTATCCTACGAGCAGTACTTC,CSARPGQGVSYEQYF
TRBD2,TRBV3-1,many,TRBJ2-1,TGTGCCAGCAGCGTAACTCCCTCGGGGGGCAATGAGCAGTTCTTC,CASSVTPSGGNEQFF
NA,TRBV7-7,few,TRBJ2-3,TGTGCCAGCAGCCCCGGAACTGTAGATACGCAGTATTTT,CASSPGTVDTQYF
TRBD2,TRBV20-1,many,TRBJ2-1,TGCAGTGCCCTCAAAGCGGGAGTCAGGGATGAGCAGTTCTTC,CSALKAGVRDEQFF